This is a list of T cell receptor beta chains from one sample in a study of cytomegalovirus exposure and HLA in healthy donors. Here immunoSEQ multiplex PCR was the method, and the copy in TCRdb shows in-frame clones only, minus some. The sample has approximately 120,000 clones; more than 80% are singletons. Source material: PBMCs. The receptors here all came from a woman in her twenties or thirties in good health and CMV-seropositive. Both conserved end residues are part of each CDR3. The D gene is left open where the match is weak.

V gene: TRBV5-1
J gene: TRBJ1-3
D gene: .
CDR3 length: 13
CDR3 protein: CASREGAGNTIYF
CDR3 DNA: TGCGCCAGCCGGGAGGGCGCGGGAAACACCATATATTTT

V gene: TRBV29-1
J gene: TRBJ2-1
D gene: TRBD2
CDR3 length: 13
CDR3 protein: CSLIAGNYNEQFF
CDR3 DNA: TGCAGCTTAATAGCGGGGAACTACAATGAGCAGTTCTTC

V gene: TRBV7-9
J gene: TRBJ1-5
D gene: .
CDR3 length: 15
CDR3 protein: CASSSDSYSNQPQHF
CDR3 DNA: TGTGCCAGCAGCTCGGACAGCTATAGCAATCAGCCCCAGCATTTT

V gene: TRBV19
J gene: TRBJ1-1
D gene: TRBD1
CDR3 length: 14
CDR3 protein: CASRGTGMNTEAFF
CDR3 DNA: TGTGCCAGTAGGGGGACAGGGATGAACACTGAAGCTTTCTTT

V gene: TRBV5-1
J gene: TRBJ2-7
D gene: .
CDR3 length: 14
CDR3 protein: CASSPDTVTYEQYF
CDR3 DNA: TGCGCCAGCAGCCCCGACACTGTCACCTACGAGCAGTACTTC

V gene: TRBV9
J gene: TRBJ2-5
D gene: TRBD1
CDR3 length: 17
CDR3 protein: CASSVGLGQGFGETQYF
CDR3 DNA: TGTGCCAGCAGCGTAGGGTTAGGACAGGGGTTCGGAGAGACCCAGTACTTC

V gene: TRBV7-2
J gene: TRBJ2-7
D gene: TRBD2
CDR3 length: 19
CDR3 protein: CASSLVGRERKKRPYEQYF
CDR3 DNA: TGTGCCAGCAGCTTAGTAGGGCGGGAGAGGAAGAAAAGACCCTACGAGCAGTACTTC

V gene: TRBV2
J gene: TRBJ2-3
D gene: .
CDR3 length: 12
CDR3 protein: CASTFERDTQYF
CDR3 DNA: TGTGCCAGCACCTTCGAGAGGGATACGCAGTATTTT

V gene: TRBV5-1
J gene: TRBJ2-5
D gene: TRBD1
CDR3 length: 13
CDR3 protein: CASSPGTEETQYF
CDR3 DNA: TGCGCCAGCAGTCCCGGGACAGAAGAGACCCAGTACTTC

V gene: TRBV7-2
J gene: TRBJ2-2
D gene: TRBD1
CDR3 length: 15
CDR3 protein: CASSPDRAPTGELFF
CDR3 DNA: TGTGCCAGCAGCCCGGACAGGGCCCCAACCGGGGAGCTGTTTTTT

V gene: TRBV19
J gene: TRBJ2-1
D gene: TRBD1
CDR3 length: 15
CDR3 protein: CASSLTGTVGREQFF
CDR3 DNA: TGTGCCAGTAGCCTGACCGGGACAGTCGGTCGAGAGCAGTTCTTC

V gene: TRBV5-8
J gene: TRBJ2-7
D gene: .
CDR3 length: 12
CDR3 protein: CASSLVGLEQYF
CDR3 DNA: TGTGCCAGCAGCTTGGTGGGGCTCGAGCAGTACTTC

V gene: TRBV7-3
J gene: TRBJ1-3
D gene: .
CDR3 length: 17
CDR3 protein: CASSLFSGLYSGNTIYF
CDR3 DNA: TGTGCCAGCAGTTTATTTTCTGGACTCTACTCTGGAAACACCATATATTTT

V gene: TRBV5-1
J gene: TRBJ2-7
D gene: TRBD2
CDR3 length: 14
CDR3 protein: CASSTPSGSYEQYF
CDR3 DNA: TGCGCCAGCAGCACCCCTAGCGGGTCTTACGAGCAGTACTTC

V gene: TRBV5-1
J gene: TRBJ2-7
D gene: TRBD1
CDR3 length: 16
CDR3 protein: CASSLAPTGPPYEQYF
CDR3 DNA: TGCGCCAGCAGCTTGGCCCCGACAGGGCCCCCCTACGAGCAGTACTTC

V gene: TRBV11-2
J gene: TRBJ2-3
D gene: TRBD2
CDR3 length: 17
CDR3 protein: CASSLAPLAGLTDTQYF
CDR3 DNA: TGTGCCAGCAGCTTAGCCCCTCTAGCGGGGCTCACAGATACGCAGTATTTT

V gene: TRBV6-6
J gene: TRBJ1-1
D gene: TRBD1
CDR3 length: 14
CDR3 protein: CASRLGTGNTEAFF
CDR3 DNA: TGTGCCTCCAGACTCGGGACAGGGAACACTGAAGCTTTCTTT

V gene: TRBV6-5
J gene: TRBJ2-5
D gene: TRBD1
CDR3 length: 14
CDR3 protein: CASGTGGALGTQYF
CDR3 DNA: TGTGCCAGCGGTACAGGGGGCGCGCTCGGGACCCAGTACTTC

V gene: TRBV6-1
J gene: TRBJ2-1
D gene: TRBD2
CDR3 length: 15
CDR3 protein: CASGELAGAYNEQFF
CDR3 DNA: TGTGCCAGCGGGGAACTAGCGGGAGCTTACAATGAGCAGTTCTTC